A single sample gave rise to the 28 T cell receptor beta chains below, sequenced in a study of T cell responses to AZD1222 COVID-19 vaccine. Profiling relied on immunoSEQ multiplex PCR, and the TCRdb table lists in-frame clones only, not all of them. The top ten hold approximately 4.5% of the sample, which has about 160,000 clones, roughly 88% seen once. The material was peripheral blood, obtained 28 days after the second AZD1222 dose. These receptor sequences come from an adult who received the AZD1222 COVID-19 vaccine.

This clone was detected only once. The chain links TRBV29-1 to TRBJ1-2; D is ambiguous. The CDR3 spans 13 residues. Germline V lookup: CDR1 SQVTM, CDR2 ANQGSEA. V gave up 6 bases and J gave up 4 bases, with 15 bases separating them. The CDR3 is CSVSLRVGYGYTF. CDR3 sequence (DNA): TGCAGCGTAAGCCTTAGGGTTGGCTATGGCTACACCTTC.

The count of this clone is one. The V gene is TRBV3-1 (or the pseudogene TRBV3-2), the J gene TRBJ1-1; unclear D gene. Germline lookup yields CDR1 LGHDT and CDR2 YNNKEL (reference sequence). The CDR3 is 12 amino acids. V lost 2 bases and J lost 8, with 9 bases in between. In DNA form, the CDR3 reads TGTGCCAGCAGCCAATTCGCGGGGGAAGCTTTCTTT. Its translation: CASSQFAGEAFF.

V usage is TRBV7-6 and J usage is TRBJ1-6; D might be TRBD1 (6 bases). The CDR3 is made up of 16 amino acids. V was shortened by 5 bases and J by 7 bases, with 18 bases between the two germline ends. Germline CDR1 is SGHVS and CDR2 is FNYEAQ. CDR3 loop: CASSATGPGENSPLHF. The CDR3 bases are TGTGCCAGCAGCGCTACAGGGCCCGGGGAAAATTCACCCCTCCACTTT.

The CDR3 DNA is TGTGCCAGCAGCCAAGCGGGAGAGACCCAGTACTTC. Protein product: CASSQAGETQYF. The rearrangement links TRBV3-1 (or the pseudogene TRBV3-2) to TRBJ2-5, with D hard to call. CDR1 is LGHDT and CDR2 is YNNKEL in the germline V gene (reference sequence). CDR3 length: 12 amino acids. V lost 1 base and J 4 bases, leaving 4 bases between the germline ends.

This chain links TRBV27 with TRBJ2-1; no firm D call. CDR3 length: 16 residues. Germline values: CDR1 MNHEY, CDR2 SMNVEV (reference sequence). V lost 0 bases to trimming and J lost 0 bases, with 9 bases between them. In DNA, the CDR3 is TGTGCCAGCAGTTTATCTCCGGTGAGCTCCTACAATGAGCAGTTCTTC. Its translation: CASSLSPVSSYNEQFF.

V usage is TRBV3-1 (or the pseudogene TRBV3-2) and J usage is TRBJ2-7, with 10 positions matching TRBD2. The length of the CDR3 is 16 residues. Trimming took 4 bases from V and 2 from J; bases not matched to a gene: 8. CDR1 is LGHDT, CDR2 YNNKEL, per germline (reference sequence). The CDR3, as DNA: TGTGCCAGCAGCCTGTCGTTCCTAGCGGGGGCCTACGAGCAGTACTTC. It encodes CASSLSFLAGAYEQYF.

The rearrangement links TRBV30 to TRBJ2-1; 11 bases agree with TRBD2. Germline CDR1 GTSNPN, CDR2 SVGIG (reference sequence). The CDR3 is made up of 16 amino acids. The V gene end was trimmed by 0 bases and the J gene end by 6 bases; junction bases not matched to a gene: 7. For the CDR3, the DNA is TGTGCCTGGAGTGTACGGTTAGCGGGGGGGTTCAATGAGCAGTTCTTC. It encodes CAWSVRLAGGFNEQFF.

This clone has only a few counts. The chain recombines TRBV18 with TRBJ1-2; D is undetermined. Looked up from germline, CDR1 is KGHSH and CDR2 is LQKENI. This CDR3 contains 15 residues. V lost 2 bases and J lost 3, with 13 bases in between. The CDR3 DNA sequence: TGTGCCAGCTCACCAAGTTTAGGCACTGACTATGGCTACACCTTC. It yields the protein CASSPSLGTDYGYTF.

The V call is TRBV7-9, the J call TRBJ2-3; weak D call: TRBD2 (6 bases). This CDR3 spans 15 amino acids. Trimming cost V 6 bases and J 3 bases, with 16 bases left between them. Germline CDR1 SEHNR, CDR2 FQNEAQ (reference sequence). For the CDR3, the DNA is TGTGCCAGCAGGAGAGGAGGAGGAGGGACAGATACGCAGTATTTT. Amino acids: CASRRGGGGTDTQYF. The variable domain in full, with the rest retrieved from reference TRBV7-9 and TRBJ2-3, is DTGVSQNPRHKITKRGQNVTFRCDPISEHNRLYWYRQTLGQGPEFLTYFQNEAQLEKSRLLSDRFSAERPKGSFSTLEIQRTEQGDSAMYLCASRRGGGGTDTQYFGPGTRLTVL.

V is TRBV9 and J is TRBJ2-5; D may be TRBD2 (6 bases). Germline assignment: CDR1 SGDLS and CDR2 YYNGEE. The CDR3 is made up of 14 amino acids. Trimming took 4 bases from V and 5 from J, leaving 15 bases between them. This CDR3 reads CASSPTSSVETQYF. The CDR3 DNA is TGTGCCAGCAGCCCGACTAGTTCGGTCGAGACCCAGTACTTC.

This sequence joins TRBV5-1 and TRBJ1-6; D might be TRBD1 (5 bases). The CDR3 covers 13 residues. The germline V and J ends were trimmed by 0 bases and 7 bases, with 5 bases remaining between them. The germline CDR1 and CDR2 sequences are SGHRS and YFSETQ. CDR3 residues: CASSLEGNSPLHF. In nucleotides, the CDR3 is TGCGCCAGCAGCTTGGAGGGGAATTCACCCCTCCACTTT.

V usage is TRBV2 and J usage is TRBJ1-5; 8 nucleotides align to TRBD1. Germline lookup yields CDR1 SNHLY and CDR2 FYNNEI. V was clipped by 6 bases and J by 2 bases; unmatched bases: 3. CDR3 length equals 14 residues. The CDR3 nucleotides are TGTGCCAGCAGCGGGACAGGAGGCAATCAGCCCCAGCATTTT. It encodes CASSGTGGNQPQHF.

This sequence joins TRBV12-3 or TRBV12-4 and TRBJ1-2; D ambiguous. CDR3 length: 13 amino acids. Trimming took off 5 bases at V and 2 bases at J, with 9 bases between the two ends. CDR3 residues: CASSPRTNYGYTF. The CDR3 nucleotides are TGTGCCAGCAGTCCTCGGACCAACTATGGCTACACCTTC.

In its sample, this clone was seen a few times. The V and J genes are TRBV27 and TRBJ2-3; 7 positions match TRBD1. CDR1 is MNHEY and CDR2 is SMNVEV in the germline V gene (reference sequence). CDR3 length equals 18 residues. The V segment lost 0 bases and the J segment 2 bases; nucleotides outside the gene matches: 11. CDR3 nucleotides: TGTGCCAGCAGTTTATCCCCCCCGCAGGGGGACACCACAGATACGCAGTATTTT. It is translated as CASSLSPPQGDTTDTQYF.

This sequence joins TRBV6-4 and TRBJ1-1, with D hard to call. Looked up from germline, CDR1 is MRHNA and CDR2 is SNTAGT. This CDR3 comprises 13 residues. Trimming stripped 2 bases from V and 4 bases from J, with 8 bases between. The CDR3 DNA reads TGTGCCAGCAGTGACAGGGTGAGCACTGAAGCTTTCTTT. This codes for CASSDRVSTEAFF.

The J gene is TRBJ2-7, the V gene TRBV19; possibly TRBD1 or TRBD2 for D (5 bases each). The CDR3 sequence is 12 residues long. The V gene's germline CDR1 is LNHDA and CDR2 SQIVND (reference sequence). V dropped 1 base and J dropped 8 bases, with 9 bases sitting between them. In nucleotides, the CDR3 is TGTGCCAGTAGTATAGGAGGGGCCCAGCAGTACTTC. Its protein product is CASSIGGAQQYF.

The J gene is TRBJ1-1, the V gene TRBV10-3; D not certain. V shed 7 bases and J shed 5 bases, with 14 bases lying between them. The germline V gene encodes CDR1 ENHRY and CDR2 SYGVKD. The CDR3 runs to 13 residues. In nucleotides, the CDR3 is TGTGCCATCAAAGGAAGAGAGGGAACTGAAGCTTTCTTT. It translates to CAIKGREGTEAFF.

The genes are TRBV12-3 or TRBV12-4 and TRBJ1-1; 7 bases are a match to TRBD1. J gave up 6 bases and V 7 bases, and 8 bases lay outside the gene matches. This CDR3 has 13 amino acids. In DNA form, the CDR3 reads TGTGCCAGCACTTACAGGGGTTACGCTGAAGCTTTCTTT. It is translated as CASTYRGYAEAFF.

The rearrangement links TRBV3-1 (or the pseudogene TRBV3-2) to TRBJ1-6; D might be TRBD1 (6 bases). This CDR3 comprises 18 residues. V was clipped by 3 bases and J by 0 bases, with 15 bases between them. CDR1 and CDR2 (germline): LGHDT, YNNKEL (reference sequence). This CDR3 reads CASSHKTGTSSYNSPLHF. The CDR3 bases are TGTGCCAGCAGCCATAAAACAGGGACGAGCTCCTATAATTCACCCCTCCACTTT.

The chain couples TRBV27 to TRBJ1-2; a possible D gene is TRBD1 (6 bases). Germline V lookup: CDR1 MNHEY, CDR2 SMNVEV (reference sequence). This CDR3 has 16 amino acids. Trimming took off 3 bases at V and 1 base at J, with 15 bases between the two ends. This CDR3 reads CASSFSQGSGNYGYTF. CDR3 DNA sequence: TGTGCCAGCAGTTTTTCACAGGGTTCGGGTAACTATGGCTACACCTTC.

This clone appeared a few times. The chain combines TRBV12-5 with TRBJ2-3, with D possibly being TRBD2 (6 bases). The CDR3 extends over 16 amino acids. Germline lookup yields CDR1 LGHNT and CDR2 FRNRAP. V dropped 1 base and J dropped 4 bases, with 15 bases sitting between them. CDR3 nucleotides: TGTGCTAGTGGTTTGGCTTTCTCGGGGGAGCCAGATACGCAGTATTTT. This translates into CASGLAFSGEPDTQYF.

The V gene is TRBV27, the J gene TRBJ1-5, with 7 bases lining up with TRBD1. Germline trimming cut 6 bases from V and 3 bases from J; bases unmatched to any gene: 8. This CDR3 comprises 15 residues. Germline V gene lookup returns CDR1 MNHEY and CDR2 SMNVEV (reference sequence). Here the CDR3 DNA reads TGTGCCAGCAGCCGGGGGACAGATCACAATCAGCCCCAGCATTTT. Its translation: CASSRGTDHNQPQHF.

The chain joins TRBV30 to TRBJ2-6, with 7 bases identical to TRBD2. V lost 6 bases to trimming and J lost 2 bases; unmatched junction nucleotides: 4. In germline, CDR1 is GTSNPN, CDR2 SVGIG (reference sequence). The CDR3 runs 14 residues. The CDR3 is CACGEGPGANVLTF. The CDR3, as DNA: TGTGCCTGCGGGGAGGGCCCTGGGGCCAACGTCCTGACTTTC.

CDR3 loop: CASSPPGQNYGYTF. CDR3 coding DNA: TGTGCCAGCAGCCCACCGGGACAGAACTATGGCTACACCTTC. The V call is TRBV5-4, the J call TRBJ1-2, with 7 bases fitting TRBD1. The V gene's germline CDR1 is SGHNT and CDR2 YYREEE (reference sequence). J was trimmed by 2 bases and V by 4 bases; bases with no gene match: 5. The CDR3 contains 14 residues.

This clone was detected only once. The CDR3 sequence is CASSYGGRVGSSPLHF. The CDR3 nucleotides are TGTGCCAGCAGTTATGGCGGTAGGGTAGGGTCTTCACCCCTCCACTTT. The chain couples TRBV6-5 to TRBJ1-6, with D unresolved. Germline values: CDR1 MNHEY, CDR2 SVGAGI. V shed 3 bases and J shed 9 bases, with 18 bases lying between them. CDR3 size: 16 residues.

The CDR3 DNA follows: TGTGCCTGTGTTGGACAGCTGAACACTGAAGCTTTCTTT. Its protein product is CACVGQLNTEAFF. The chain combines TRBV30 with TRBJ1-1, with TRBD1 as a possible D gene (6 bases). Trimming stripped 6 bases from V and 0 bases from J, with 11 bases between. The V gene's germline CDR1 is GTSNPN and CDR2 SVGIG (reference sequence). This CDR3 has 13 amino acids.

This clone appeared a single time. The chain recombines TRBV11-2 with TRBJ1-2; D perhaps matches TRBD1 (5 bases). Per the germline V gene, CDR1 is SGHAT and CDR2 is FQNNGV. The CDR3 sequence is 17 residues long. The V end was cut by 2 bases, the J end by 6 bases, with 22 bases between. The CDR3 nucleotides read TGTGCCAGCAGCTTACAGGGCCCTAGGGCCTTAGAGAATGGCTACACCTTC. This translates into CASSLQGPRALENGYTF.

The chain uses TRBV30 and TRBJ1-1; the D gene is possibly TRBD1 (5 bases). This CDR3 contains 15 residues. Germline CDR1 and CDR2: GTSNPN and SVGIG (reference sequence). Trimming stripped 8 bases from V and 5 bases from J, with 24 bases between. CDR3 loop: CALRQGALLGTEAFF. DNA of the CDR3: TGTGCCCTGCGACAAGGGGCCCTTTTGGGGACTGAAGCTTTCTTT.